The next 2 T cell receptor beta chains were all read from a single sample in a study of blood T cell repertoires in COVID-19. The protocol was immunoSEQ multiplex PCR, while the TCRdb copy is restricted to in-frame clones and leaves out a portion. The sample yields about 670,000 clones, about 87% seen once. Sequencing was carried out using peripheral blood. The origin of the receptors is a woman between 18 and 29 years old with acute or convalescent COVID-19.

V is TRBV6-5 and J is TRBJ1-6; no clear D. There are 14 residues in the CDR3. Per germline, CDR1 MNHEY and CDR2 SVGAGI. The ends were cut back, 6 bases at V and 7 bases at J, with 13 bases in the middle. The DNA of the CDR3 is TGTGCCAGCAGCAGAACAGTATTAAATTCACCCCTCCACTTT. As protein: CASSRTVLNSPLHF.

This clone was observed once. The J gene is TRBJ1-5, the V gene TRBV19; no clear D gene. The CDR3 length is 14 residues. Trimming took 3 bases from V and 2 from J, leaving 8 bases between them. Germline loops: CDR1 LNHDA, CDR2 SQIVND (reference sequence). The CDR3 region is CASSIVEGNQPQHF. For the CDR3, the DNA is TGTGCCAGTAGTATCGTGGAGGGCAATCAGCCCCAGCATTTT. The full variable domain, its missing parts supplied by reference TRBV19 and TRBJ1-5, is DGGITQSPKYLFRKEGQNVTLSCEQNLNHDAMYWYRQDPGQGLRLIYYSQIVNDFQKGDIAEGYSVSREKKESFPLTVTSAQKNPTAFYLCASSIVEGNQPQHFGDGTRLSIL.